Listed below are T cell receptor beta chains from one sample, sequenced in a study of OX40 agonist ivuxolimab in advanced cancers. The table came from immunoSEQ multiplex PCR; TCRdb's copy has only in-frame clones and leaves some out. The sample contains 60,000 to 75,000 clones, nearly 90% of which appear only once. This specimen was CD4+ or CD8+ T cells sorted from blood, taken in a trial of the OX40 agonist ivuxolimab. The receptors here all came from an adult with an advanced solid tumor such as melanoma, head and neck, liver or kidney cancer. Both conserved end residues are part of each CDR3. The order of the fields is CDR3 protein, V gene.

CASSRPGDRGQDYGYTF,TRBV28
CASRGQGINQPQHF,TRBV6-6
CASSGAGTVLGKLFF,TRBV25-1
CASSKQGTNPGAFF,TRBV6-5
CASSLVGQGEGEAFF,TRBV5-5
CASSLESGGLYGGYTF,TRBV7-9
CASSPDRGWGTDTQYF,TRBV7-3
CASAGGRASTDTQYF,TRBV28
CASNLGPRHNEQFF,TRBV6-1
CASSFHSPQNTGELFF,TRBV11-3
CASSQNGPTGELFF,TRBV18
CASSPRDSYGYTF,TRBV7-8
CASSFRENTGELFF,TRBV6-1
CASSLGGFINYGYTF,TRBV5-1
CASSQGTNGNQPQHF,TRBV5-1
CASSPPGVSYNEQFF,TRBV6-5
CASSRPGLATQYF,TRBV27